Below, 19 T cell receptor beta chains from the same sample are listed, as sequenced in a study of blood T cell repertoires in COVID-19. Sequencing used immunoSEQ multiplex PCR; TCRdb keeps in-frame clones, though not all of them. The profile shows about 150,000 clones, about nine tenths of them singletons. Sequencing was done on a sample of PBMCs or T cells enriched from blood (not recorded which). The receptors here all came from a man in his fifties who had recovered from COVID-19.

The chain uses TRBV29-1 and TRBJ2-1, with D tentatively TRBD1 (5 bases). The CDR3 has 12 amino acids. V was shortened by 5 bases and J by 6 bases, with 11 bases between the two germline ends. CDR1 is SQVTM and CDR2 is ANQGSEA in the germline V gene. CDR3 loop: CSVKRGFNEQFF. The CDR3 bases are TGCAGCGTTAAAAGGGGTTTCAATGAGCAGTTCTTC.

The genes are TRBV6-1 and TRBJ1-3; D is perhaps TRBD1 (6 bases). The CDR3 runs 14 residues. The germline V gene encodes CDR1 MNHNS and CDR2 SASEGT. V gave up 3 bases and J gave up 3 bases, with 9 bases separating them. The CDR3 spells CASSEQGNGNTIYF. CDR3 bases: TGTGCCAGCAGTGAGCAGGGGAATGGAAACACCATATATTTT.

This clone was counted a few times. The V and J genes are TRBV4-1 and TRBJ2-5, with 8 bases fitting TRBD1. The CDR3 length is 15 residues. Germline-derived CDR1 and CDR2 are MGHRA and YSYEKL. V gave up 1 base and J gave up 4 bases; unmatched junction bases: 5. CDR3 sequence (DNA): TGCGCCAGCAGCCAAGGTCTACAGGGGGGAGAGACCCAGTACTTC. It translates to CASSQGLQGGETQYF.

The rearrangement uses TRBV7-9 and TRBJ2-1, with TRBD1 matching over 7 bases. Trimming cost V 4 bases and J 0 bases; bases outside gene matches: 6. The CDR3 has 16 amino acids. Germline V gene data show CDR1 as SEHNR and CDR2 as FQNEAQ (reference sequence). Here the CDR3 reads CASSSGTASSYNEQFF. CDR3 sequence (DNA): TGTGCCAGCAGCTCCGGGACAGCGAGCTCCTACAATGAGCAGTTCTTC.

The J gene is TRBJ2-1, the V gene TRBV18; the D gene is possibly TRBD2 (5 bases). Germline lookup yields CDR1 KGHSH and CDR2 LQKENI. This CDR3 has 15 amino acids. V was shortened by 1 base and J by 5 bases, with 12 bases between the two germline ends. Here the CDR3 reads CASSPRTSANNEQFF. In DNA form, the CDR3 reads TGTGCCAGCTCACCACGAACTAGTGCCAACAATGAGCAGTTCTTC.

The chain links TRBV6-5 to TRBJ1-5; no clear D. The CDR3 runs to 12 residues. Trimming took 4 bases from V and 6 from J, leaving 7 bases between them. Germline CDR1 MNHEY, CDR2 SVGAGI. CDR3 bases: TGTGCCAGCAGTTCACTCGGTCAGCCCCAGCATTTT. This translates into CASSSLGQPQHF.

This clone was observed a few times. V gene TRBV5-1 combines with J gene TRBJ1-6; 9 nucleotides agree with TRBD1. The CDR3 contains 14 residues. Germline CDR1 SGHRS, CDR2 YFSETQ. Trimming took 3 bases from V and 7 from J; bases not matched to a gene: 2. The CDR3 here is CASSSGTGNSPLHF. The CDR3 nucleotides read TGCGCCAGCAGCTCCGGGACAGGGAATTCACCCCTCCACTTT.

CDR3 region: CASSLVDGTGTYEQYF. In DNA, the CDR3 is TGTGCCAGCAGCTTGGTCGACGGGACTGGTACCTACGAGCAGTACTTC. The V and J genes are TRBV7-9 and TRBJ2-7, with D possibly TRBD2 on 6 matching bases. V lost 3 bases to trimming and J lost 2 bases, with 17 bases between them. This CDR3 region has 16 residues. Per germline, CDR1 SEHNR and CDR2 FQNEAQ (reference sequence).

The chain carries TRBV5-1 and TRBJ1-6, with 8 positions matching TRBD1. After removal of 4 bases from V and 9 bases from J, the junction contained 9 bases not matched to a gene. The length of the CDR3 is 15 residues. Germline V gives CDR1 SGHRS, CDR2 YFSETQ. The CDR3 loop is CASSMGGQGASPLHF. Written as DNA, the CDR3 is TGCGCCAGCAGCATGGGTGGGCAGGGGGCTTCACCCCTCCACTTT.

The chain has TRBV9 and TRBJ2-3; D not resolved. This CDR3 spans 13 amino acids. Germline assignment: CDR1 SGDLS and CDR2 YYNGEE. V was pared by 3 bases and J by 2 bases, with 7 bases between. The CDR3 DNA reads as TGTGCCAGCAGCGCCCTTCTCACAGATACGCAGTATTTT. Translated, it gives CASSALLTDTQYF.

The chain recombines TRBV5-1 with TRBJ1-6, with 7 bases matching TRBD1. J lost 4 bases, V lost 4 bases, and 2 bases had no gene match. CDR3 length: 14 residues. CDR1 and CDR2 from the germline V gene are SGHRS and YFSETQ. The CDR3 spells CASSPGQYNSPLHF. CDR3 DNA sequence: TGCGCCAGCAGCCCGGGACAGTATAATTCACCCCTCCACTTT.

The chain joins TRBV6-5 to TRBJ2-3; D perhaps matches TRBD1 (5 bases). CDR1 is MNHEY, CDR2 SVGAGI, per germline. Between the trimmed V and J ends, which lost 7 bases and 4 bases, there was a span of 9 bases. The CDR3 is made up of 12 amino acids. The CDR3 coding sequence is TGTGCCAGCACTCAAGGGGCAGATACGCAGTATTTT. Protein: CASTQGADTQYF.

The rearrangement links TRBV7-2 to TRBJ1-2; D might be TRBD1 (5 bases). The CDR3 is made up of 15 amino acids. Trimming cost V 5 bases and J 4 bases, with 17 bases left between them. Looked up from germline, CDR1 is SGHTA and CDR2 is FQGNSA. The CDR3 loop is CASSPREGLGYGYTF. The CDR3 DNA follows: TGTGCCAGCAGCCCCCGGGAGGGGTTGGGCTATGGCTACACCTTC. Full variable domain (outside the CDR3, taken from reference TRBV7-2 and TRBJ1-2): GAGVSQSPSNKVTEKGKDVELRCDPISGHTALYWYRQSLGQGLEFLIYFQGNSAPDKSGLPSDRFSAERTGGSVSTLTIQRTQQEDSAVYLCASSPREGLGYGYTFGSGTRLTVV.

The chain is built from TRBV30 and TRBJ2-3, with 11 positions matching TRBD2. The V gene end was trimmed by 6 bases and the J gene end by 6 bases; junction bases not matched to a gene: 5. The germline gives CDR1 GTSNPN, CDR2 SVGIG (reference sequence). The CDR3 extends over 13 amino acids. This CDR3 reads CACSSGGADTQYF. CDR3 DNA sequence: TGTGCCTGTAGTAGCGGGGGGGCGGATACGCAGTATTTT.

The rearrangement links TRBV11-2 to TRBJ2-1, with D possibly TRBD1 on 6 matching bases. Germline CDR1 is SGHAT and CDR2 is FQNNGV. With 3 bases removed from V and 1 base from J, the gap between germline ends came to 13 bases. There are 16 residues in the CDR3. The CDR3 bases are TGTGCCAGCAGCTTCTATACAGGGCGGTCCTACAATGAGCAGTTCTTC. It is translated as CASSFYTGRSYNEQFF.

This chain uses TRBV6-5 with TRBJ2-1; TRBD2 aligns across 8 bases. With V trimmed by 2 bases and J by 2 bases, 5 bases remained unmatched. The CDR3 is 16 residues long. Germline CDR1 reads MNHEY; CDR2 reads SVGAGI. CDR3 bases: TGTGCCAGCAGTTACAAGGGACTAGGCACCTACAATGAGCAGTTCTTC. It codes for CASSYKGLGTYNEQFF.

The chain joins TRBV27 to TRBJ2-5; TRBD1 agrees at 8 bases. The CDR3 covers 16 residues. Germline assignment: CDR1 MNHEY and CDR2 SMNVEV (reference sequence). V shed 2 bases and J 9 bases; nucleotides not matched to a gene: 14. In DNA form, the CDR3 reads TGTGCCAGCAGTTTAGCAGGGGGCCGCCGGTTAGCGTCCCAGTACTTC. This codes for CASSLAGGRRLASQYF.

This chain connects TRBV9 to TRBJ2-1, with D possibly TRBD2 on 7 matching bases. This CDR3 has 17 amino acids. Between the trimmed V and J ends, which lost 0 bases and 8 bases, there was a span of 21 bases. Germline loops: CDR1 SGDLS, CDR2 YYNGEE. CDR3 DNA sequence: TGTGCCAGCAGCGTAGCAGAGGGGGGGCCGAGGGAAGATGAGCAGTTCTTC. As protein: CASSVAEGGPREDEQFF.

This clone was counted once. The V call is TRBV6-5, the J call TRBJ2-7; D is perhaps TRBD2 (5 bases). Looked up from germline, CDR1 is MNHEY and CDR2 is SVGAGI. This CDR3 has 14 residues. The V end lost 6 bases, the J end lost 3 bases, and 15 bases lay between the germline ends. CDR3 protein: CASRPDYSSYEQYF. The CDR3 bases are TGTGCCAGCAGACCAGACTACTCAAGCTACGAGCAGTACTTC.